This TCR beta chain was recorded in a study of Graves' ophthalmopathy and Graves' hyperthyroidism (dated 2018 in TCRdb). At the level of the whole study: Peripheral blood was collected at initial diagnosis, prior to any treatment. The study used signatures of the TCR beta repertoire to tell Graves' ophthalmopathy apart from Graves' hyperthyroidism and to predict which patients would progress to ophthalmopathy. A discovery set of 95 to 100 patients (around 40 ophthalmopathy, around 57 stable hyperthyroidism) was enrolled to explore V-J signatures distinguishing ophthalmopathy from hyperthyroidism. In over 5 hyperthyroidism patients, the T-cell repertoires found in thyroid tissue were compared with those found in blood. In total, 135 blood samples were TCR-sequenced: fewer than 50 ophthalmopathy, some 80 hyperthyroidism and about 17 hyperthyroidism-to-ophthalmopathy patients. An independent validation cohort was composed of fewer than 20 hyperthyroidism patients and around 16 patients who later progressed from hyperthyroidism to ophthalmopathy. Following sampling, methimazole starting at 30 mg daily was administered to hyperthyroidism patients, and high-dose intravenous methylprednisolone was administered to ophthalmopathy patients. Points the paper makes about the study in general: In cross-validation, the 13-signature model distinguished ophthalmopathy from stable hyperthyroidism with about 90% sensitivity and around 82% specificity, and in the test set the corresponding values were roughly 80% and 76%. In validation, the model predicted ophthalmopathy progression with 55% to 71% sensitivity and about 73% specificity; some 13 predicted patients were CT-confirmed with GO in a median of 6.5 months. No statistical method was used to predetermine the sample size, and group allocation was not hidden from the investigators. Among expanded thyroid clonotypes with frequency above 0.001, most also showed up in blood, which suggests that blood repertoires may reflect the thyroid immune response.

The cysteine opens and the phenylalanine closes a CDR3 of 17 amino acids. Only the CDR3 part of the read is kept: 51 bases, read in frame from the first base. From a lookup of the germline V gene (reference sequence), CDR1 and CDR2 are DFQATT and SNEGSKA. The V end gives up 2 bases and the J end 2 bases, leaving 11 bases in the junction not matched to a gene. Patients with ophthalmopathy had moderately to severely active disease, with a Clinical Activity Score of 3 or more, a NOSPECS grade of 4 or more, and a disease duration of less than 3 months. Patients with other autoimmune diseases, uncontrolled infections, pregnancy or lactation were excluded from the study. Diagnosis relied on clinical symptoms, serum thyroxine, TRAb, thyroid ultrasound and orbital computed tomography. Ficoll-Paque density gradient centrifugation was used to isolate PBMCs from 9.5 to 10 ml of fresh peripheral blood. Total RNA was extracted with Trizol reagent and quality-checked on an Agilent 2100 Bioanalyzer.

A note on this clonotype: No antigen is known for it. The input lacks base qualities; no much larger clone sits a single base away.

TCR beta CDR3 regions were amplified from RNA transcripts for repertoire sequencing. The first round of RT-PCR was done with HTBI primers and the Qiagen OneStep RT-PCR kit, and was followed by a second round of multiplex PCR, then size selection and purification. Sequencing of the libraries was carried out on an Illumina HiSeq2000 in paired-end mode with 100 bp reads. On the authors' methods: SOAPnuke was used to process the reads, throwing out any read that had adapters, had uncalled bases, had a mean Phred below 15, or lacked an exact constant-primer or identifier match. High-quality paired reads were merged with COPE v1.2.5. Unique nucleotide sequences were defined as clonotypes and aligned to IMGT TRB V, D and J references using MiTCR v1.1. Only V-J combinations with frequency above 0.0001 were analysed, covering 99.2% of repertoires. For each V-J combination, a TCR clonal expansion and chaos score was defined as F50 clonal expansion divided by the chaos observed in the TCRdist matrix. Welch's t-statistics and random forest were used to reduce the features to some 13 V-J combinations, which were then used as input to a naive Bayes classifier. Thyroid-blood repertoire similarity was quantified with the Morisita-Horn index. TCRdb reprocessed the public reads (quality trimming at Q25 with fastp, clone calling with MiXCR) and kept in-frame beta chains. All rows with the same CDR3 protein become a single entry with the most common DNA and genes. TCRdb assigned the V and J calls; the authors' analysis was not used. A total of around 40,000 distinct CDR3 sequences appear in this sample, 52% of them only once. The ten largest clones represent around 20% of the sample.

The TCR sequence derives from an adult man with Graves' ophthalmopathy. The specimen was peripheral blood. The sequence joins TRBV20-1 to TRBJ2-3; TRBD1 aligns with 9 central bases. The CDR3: CSARNQDRGVNTDTQYF. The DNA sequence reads TGCAGTGCTAGAAACCAGGACAGGGGTGTGAACACAGATACGCAGTATTTT.